A single sample gave rise to the 23 T cell receptor beta chains below, sequenced in a study of blood T cell repertoires in COVID-19. Method: immunoSEQ multiplex PCR; TCRdb's copy keeps in-frame clones and lacks some. The repertoire includes 150,000 or so clones, more than 65% of them detected once, and around 6.7% sits in the top ten. Material: peripheral blood. The source is a woman aged 45-60 years in a cohort sampled during active or convalescent COVID-19.

The rearrangement uses TRBV11-2 and TRBJ1-3; D is unclear. From germline, CDR1 is SGHAT and CDR2 FQNNGV. V gave up 0 bases and J gave up 4 bases, with 7 bases separating them. The CDR3 contains 14 residues. CDR3 region: CASSLERGGNTIYF. DNA for the CDR3: TGTGCCAGCAGCTTAGAGCGAGGAGGAAACACCATATATTTT.

The chain recombines TRBV9 with TRBJ1-6; 9 bases are a match to TRBD1. CDR3 size: 15 residues. J lost 5 bases, V lost 4 bases, and 4 bases had no gene match. Germline V CDR1 and CDR2: SGDLS, YYNGEE. As DNA, the CDR3 is TGTGCCAGCAGCCCACAGGGGGCCGATAATTCACCCCTCCACTTT. This encodes CASSPQGADNSPLHF.

The rearrangement uses TRBV5-1 and TRBJ2-1; TRBD1 might be the D (5 bases). CDR3 length: 14 residues. CDR1 and CDR2 from the germline V gene are SGHRS and YFSETQ. V lost 3 bases and J 6 bases, leaving 13 bases between the germline ends. CDR3 protein: CASSSAGSLNEQFF. The CDR3 region has the DNA TGCGCCAGCAGCTCTGCAGGGTCCCTCAATGAGCAGTTCTTC.

The chain carries TRBV15 and TRBJ1-5; D is ambiguous. The CDR3 has 15 amino acids. From germline, CDR1 is LNHNV and CDR2 YYDKDF (reference sequence). V lost 4 bases, J lost 2 bases, and 12 bases lay in between. CDR3 nucleotides: TGTGCCACCAGCATAGGACGGGGAGGCAATCAGCCCCAGCATTTT. Translating it yields CATSIGRGGNQPQHF.

This clone appeared a single time. This rearrangement joins TRBV6-1 to TRBJ1-5; the D gene is possibly TRBD1 (6 bases). This CDR3 has 15 residues. Deletions cut 2 bases from V and 9 bases from J, with 17 bases between. Germline V gene data show CDR1 as MNHNS and CDR2 as SASEGT. CDR3 coding DNA: TGTGCCAGCAGTGAAAATTGGGGAGGGGGGTGGCCCCAGCATTTT. Its protein is CASSENWGGGWPQHF.

The CDR3 loop is CASSLQRGETQYF. The DNA for the CDR3 is TGTGCCAGCAGCTTGCAGCGCGGGGAGACCCAGTACTTC. The chain recombines TRBV5-4 with TRBJ2-5, with a tentative D call TRBD2 (5 bases). V dropped 1 base and J dropped 5 bases, with 9 bases sitting between them. Germline V gives CDR1 SGHNT, CDR2 YYREEE (reference sequence). CDR3 length: 13 residues.

The V and J genes are TRBV7-2 and TRBJ2-7; the D gene is possibly TRBD1 (5 bases). The CDR3 is 14 residues long. CDR1 is SGHTA, CDR2 FQGNSA, per germline. V shed 4 bases and J shed 2 bases, with 12 bases lying between them. In DNA form, the CDR3 reads TGTGCCAGCAGCTACTCAGGGTTGCCCTACGAGCAGTACTTC. Translating gives CASSYSGLPYEQYF.

The chain couples TRBV9 to TRBJ1-2; 8 bases agree with TRBD1. J was trimmed by 4 bases and V by 4 bases; bases with no gene match: 12. The CDR3 extends over 16 amino acids. Germline CDR1 reads SGDLS; CDR2 reads YYNGEE. The CDR3 DNA reads TGTGCCAGCAGCCCCCAGGACAGGGAACCTTCCTATGGCTACACCTTC. Its translation: CASSPQDREPSYGYTF.

This clone was counted between two and nine times. This chain links TRBV24-1 with TRBJ1-2; 12 bases agree with TRBD1. V lost 7 bases to trimming and J lost 3 bases; unmatched junction nucleotides: 8. Germline V gene sequence: CDR1 KGHDR, CDR2 SFDVKD. CDR3 length equals 16 residues. CDR3 nucleotides: TGTGCCACCAGACCGGGGACAGGGGGCGAGGACTATGGCTACACCTTC. Translated: CATRPGTGGEDYGYTF.

This chain uses TRBV7-2 with TRBJ2-7; 7 positions agree with TRBD2. Trimming at V came to 3 bases and at J to 2 bases, leaving 4 bases not matched to a gene. CDR1 is SGHTA, CDR2 FQGNSA, per germline. The CDR3 has 14 residues. In DNA, the CDR3 is TGTGCCAGCAGCTTCGGCGGGGGACCCTACGAGCAGTACTTC. This gives the protein CASSFGGGPYEQYF.

V gene TRBV6-5 combines with J gene TRBJ1-5; D unclear. CDR1 is MNHEY and CDR2 is SVGAGI in the germline V gene. CDR3 length equals 13 residues. The V end was cut by 5 bases, the J end by 6 bases, with 11 bases between. The CDR3 nucleotides are TGTGCCAGCAGTCCCCTTTTCGGTCAGCCCCAGCATTTT. This gives the protein CASSPLFGQPQHF.

The rearrangement joins TRBV30 to TRBJ2-5; the match to TRBD2 covers 7 bases. The germline V gene has CDR1 GTSNPN and CDR2 SVGIG (reference sequence). V gave up 2 bases and J gave up 3 bases; unmatched junction bases: 3. This CDR3 region has 13 residues. CDR3 loop: CAWSRGVEETQYF. The CDR3 DNA is TGTGCCTGGAGTCGGGGGGTGGAAGAGACCCAGTACTTC.

This clone was picked up many times. The CDR3 coding sequence is TGTGCCAGCTCACCCTTCTCGGGACAGGGTGGAAACACCATATATTTT. This gives the protein CASSPFSGQGGNTIYF. V usage is TRBV18 and J usage is TRBJ1-3; 9 bases are shared with TRBD1. Germline CDR1 reads KGHSH; CDR2 reads LQKENI. There are 16 residues in the CDR3. The V gene end was trimmed by 3 bases and the J gene end by 3 bases; junction bases not matched to a gene: 6. Full variable domain (remainder filled in from reference TRBV18 and TRBJ1-3): NAGVMQNPRHLVRRRGQEARLRCSPMKGHSHVYWYRQLPEEGLKFMVYLQKENIIDESGMPKERFSAEFPKEGPSILRIQQVVRGDSAAYFCASSPFSGQGGNTIYFGEGSWLTVV.

In its sample, this clone was seen a few times. V is TRBV7-2 and J is TRBJ1-1, with D possibly being TRBD1 (5 bases). The CDR3 spans 13 residues. Germline V lookup: CDR1 SGHTA, CDR2 FQGNSA. Trimming left V 3 bases short and J 2 bases short, with 7 bases between. The CDR3 DNA follows: TGTGCCAGCAGCTTTGACAGTAACACTGAAGCTTTCTTT. Encoded protein: CASSFDSNTEAFF.

V is TRBV11-2 and J is TRBJ1-1; TRBD1 is a possible D gene (6 bases). The germline V gene has CDR1 SGHAT and CDR2 FQNNGV. The CDR3 sequence is 14 residues long. Trimming cost V 6 bases and J 1 base, with 12 bases left between them. The CDR3 sequence is CASSFEGGNTEAFF. CDR3 sequence (DNA): TGTGCCAGCAGTTTCGAAGGGGGGAACACTGAAGCTTTCTTT. The full variable domain, completed using reference TRBV11-2 and TRBJ1-1, is EAGVAQSPRYKIIEKRQSVAFWCNPISGHATLYWYQQILGQGPKLLIQFQNNGVVDDSQLPKDRFSAERLKGVDSTLKIQPAKLEDSAVYLCASSFEGGNTEAFFGQGTRLTVV.

The chain combines TRBV6-5 with TRBJ2-2; the match to TRBD1 covers 7 bases. CDR1 is MNHEY, CDR2 SVGAGI, per germline. The CDR3 sequence is 15 residues long. The trim removed 7 bases at V and 3 bases at J, leaving 8 bases unmatched. CDR3 DNA: TGTGCCAGCATTCCGGGACAGACTCACACCGGGGAGCTGTTTTTT. This sequence encodes CASIPGQTHTGELFF.

This rearrangement joins TRBV19 to TRBJ1-4; perhaps TRBD1 as D (5 bases). This CDR3 has 15 residues. Per the germline V gene, CDR1 is LNHDA and CDR2 is SQIVND (reference sequence). V was trimmed by 2 bases and J by 8 bases, leaving 15 bases between them. The CDR3 loop reads CASSILRGRREKLFF. The CDR3 coding sequence is TGTGCCAGTAGTATATTAAGGGGTCGTCGCGAAAAACTGTTTTTT.

This clone was seen only once. This sequence joins TRBV7-9 and TRBJ2-7; a weak D match, TRBD1 (6 bases). V gave up 1 base and J gave up 0 bases, with 10 bases separating them. The CDR3 totals 15 residues. Germline loops: CDR1 SEHNR, CDR2 FQNEAQ (reference sequence). In nucleotides, the CDR3 is TGTGCCAGCAGCTTAGGGCAGGGGAGCTCCTACGAGCAGTACTTC. This translates into CASSLGQGSSYEQYF.

The rearrangement uses TRBV3-1 (or the pseudogene TRBV3-2) and TRBJ2-3; D uncertain. The germline CDR1 and CDR2 sequences are LGHDT and YNNKEL (reference sequence). V lost 6 bases to trimming and J lost 0 bases, with 4 bases between them. This CDR3 contains 12 residues. The CDR3 protein is CASSISTDTQYF. The CDR3 region has the DNA TGTGCCAGCAGTATTAGCACAGATACGCAGTATTTT.

The V call is TRBV19, the J call TRBJ1-1, with D unclear. Germline assignment: CDR1 LNHDA and CDR2 SQIVND (reference sequence). This CDR3 has 11 amino acids. The ends were cut back, 7 bases at V and 2 bases at J, with 5 bases in the middle. CDR3: CASTQNTEAFF. As DNA, the CDR3 is TGTGCCAGTACCCAAAACACTGAAGCTTTCTTT.

The chain couples TRBV11-1 to TRBJ2-1; perhaps TRBD1 as D (6 bases). CDR1 is SGHAT and CDR2 is FQDESV in the germline V gene (reference sequence). CDR3 size: 15 residues. V lost 1 base and J lost 10, with 17 bases in between. CDR3 sequence (DNA): TGTGCCAGCAGCTTAGATCCTCAAGCTAGGGGGGAGCAGTTCTTC. Residues: CASSLDPQARGEQFF.

The V and J genes are TRBV2 and TRBJ1-1; no definite D call. CDR1 and CDR2 (germline): SNHLY, FYNNEI. CDR3 size: 11 residues. V lost 9 bases to trimming and J lost 6 bases, with 11 bases between them. Written as DNA, the CDR3 is TGTGCCAGGGAGGGCGGGGCTGAAGCTTTCTTT. Amino acids: CAREGGAEAFF.

There are a few counts of this clone. The chain has TRBV19 and TRBJ2-2; D possibly corresponds to TRBD1 (6 bases). CDR1 LNHDA and CDR2 SQIVND come from the germline V gene (reference sequence). The CDR3 extends over 13 amino acids. The V gene lost 5 bases and the J gene lost 4 bases, with 8 bases spanning the gap. CDR3 coding DNA: TGTGCCAGTAGTGCCAGGGGCACCGGGGAGCTGTTTTTT. This sequence encodes CASSARGTGELFF.